This entry is about one T cell receptor (beta chain). Antigen specificity is unknown. The germline V gene encodes CDR1 LGHDT and CDR2 YNNKEL (reference sequence). The CDR3 contains 11 residues. V was pared by 10 bases and J by 6 bases, with 10 bases between. The sample belongs to a study of response to subunit inactivated influenza vaccine. Study-level results: Authors suggested each seasonal flu vaccination may recruit only limited numbers of new T cells.

TCRdb itself ran the RT-PCR reads through MiXCR, one entry per CDR3 protein. This sample carries 280,000 or so distinct CDR3 sequences, 20% to 25% of them seen once, and the ten largest clones take about a tenth. Sequenced material: PBMCs from blood, taken approximately 22 months after vaccination. This chain joins TRBV3-1 and TRBJ2-1, with D perhaps matching TRBD1 or TRBD2 (5 bases each). This sequence was found in a man aged 50-75 years who received an inactivated influenza vaccine. In DNA form, the CDR3 reads TGTGCCACCTACGGGACCAATGAGCAGTTCTTC. Its translation: CATYGTNEQFF.